Sequencing of this T cell receptor (beta chain) was carried out in a study of T cell responses to AZD1222 COVID-19 vaccine. General study findings and limits: Baseline testing showed seropositivity in only a handful of AZD1222 recipients.

CDR3 length: 13 amino acids. Germline CDR1 and CDR2: SGHRS and YFSETQ. The V and J ends lost 3 bases and 6 bases respectively, with 10 bases between them. The study pooled second doses at about 4 or about 12 weeks. Data came from immunoSEQ multiplex PCR; TCRdb stores just in-frame clones and leaves some out. Of 150,000 to 200,000 clones listed, roughly 90% were seen once; the top ten hold approximately 4.3%. Notes on this clone: Its antigen is not identified.

The sequence came from an adult who received the AZD1222 COVID-19 vaccine. Sequencing was performed on peripheral blood, taken 28 days after the second AZD1222 dose. The chain is built from TRBV5-1 and TRBJ2-4; D could derive from TRBD1 or TRBD2 (6 bases each). This CDR3 is CASSSEGGNIQYF. The CDR3 DNA reads TGCGCCAGCAGCTCCGAGGGGGGAAACATTCAGTACTTC.